One and the same sample provided the 8 T cell receptor beta chains below, sequenced in a study of early T cells in non-severe SARS-CoV-2 infection. Via MiXCR, TCRdb re-called the 5' RACE reads, giving one row per CDR3 protein. The sample comprises roughly 120,000 distinct CDR3 sequences, around 14% of which are singletons, and just over 20% rests with the top ten. Sample: whole blood. The receptors originated from an adult who was a healthcare worker with PCR-confirmed SARS-CoV-2 infection or an uninfected control (not recorded which).

A remark on this clonotype: Mismatch with germline at one junction end may stem from a read error. V usage is TRBV6-5 and J usage is TRBJ1-2; D is ambiguous. Germline V gene lookup returns CDR1 MNHEY and CDR2 SVGAGI. The CDR3 covers 14 residues. In nucleotides, the CDR3 is TGTACCAGCAGTTACTCGATGAGCAACTATGGCTACACCTTC. Amino acid sequence: CTSSYSMSNYGYTF.

This clonotype turned up a few times. CDR3 DNA: TGTGCCAGCAGTTACGGGCTGGCGGGCACTGAAGCTTTCTTT. The encoded protein is CASSYGLAGTEAFF. The rearrangement links TRBV6-5 to TRBJ1-1; no clear D. The CDR3 spans 14 residues. Germline V CDR1 and CDR2: MNHEY, SVGAGI. V was shortened by 2 bases and J by 4 bases, with 11 bases between the two germline ends.

The chain uses TRBV4-1 and TRBJ2-1; D uncertain. Germline assignment: CDR1 MGHRA and CDR2 YSYEKL. The CDR3 consists of 17 residues. The V and J ends lost 1 base and 0 bases respectively, with 13 bases between them. The DNA for the CDR3 is TGCGCCAGCAGCCAAGTTGGTCGGTCGAGCTCCTACAATGAGCAGTTCTTC. Encoded protein: CASSQVGRSSSYNEQFF.

In its sample, this clonotype was seen a few times. J is TRBJ2-7 and V is TRBV9, with 10 bases lining up with TRBD2. This CDR3 region has 14 residues. Per germline, CDR1 SGDLS and CDR2 YYNGEE. After removal of 2 bases from V and 4 bases from J, the junction contained 3 bases not matched to a gene. CDR3 sequence (DNA): TGTGCCAGCAGCGTGGCTAGCGGGGGTTACGAGCAGTACTTC. This encodes CASSVASGGYEQYF.

This clonotype was counted only a few times. The chain links TRBV30 to TRBJ2-1; a possible D gene is TRBD1 (6 bases). CDR1 is GTSNPN and CDR2 is SVGIG in the germline V gene (reference sequence). The CDR3 runs 14 residues. Trimming shortened V by 5 bases and J by 0 bases, and 11 bases separated the two germline ends. Here the CDR3 reads CAWSTGISYNEQFF. CDR3 DNA sequence: TGTGCCTGGTCAACAGGGATCTCCTACAATGAGCAGTTCTTC.

This clonotype was seen only a few times. The chain uses TRBV7-2 and TRBJ1-2, with 8 bases aligning to TRBD1. This CDR3 has 13 amino acids. Trimming removed 6 bases from V and 6 bases from J; junction bases left unmatched: 6. Germline CDR1 is SGHTA and CDR2 is FQGNSA. The CDR3 is CASRGPGQDGYTF. In DNA form, the CDR3 reads TGTGCCAGCAGAGGGCCGGGACAGGATGGCTACACCTTC. The full variable domain, rest sourced from reference TRBV7-2 and TRBJ1-2, is GAGVSQSPSNKVTEKGKDVELRCDPISGHTALYWYRQSLGQGLEFLIYFQGNSAPDKSGLPSDRFSAERTGGSVSTLTIQRTQQEDSAVYLCASRGPGQDGYTFGSGTRLTVV.

This rearrangement joins TRBV12-3 or TRBV12-4 to TRBJ1-1; no reliable D call. The CDR3 covers 15 residues. V was trimmed by 6 bases and J by 3 bases, leaving 17 bases between them. The CDR3 DNA reads TGTGCCAGCAGCCCTAAACGACACGTTTACACTGAAGCTTTCTTT. Amino acids: CASSPKRHVYTEAFF.

This clonotype was picked up a small number of times. In DNA form, the CDR3 reads TGTGCCAGCAGCTTGAAGGTCGGGGGGGCCTTAGAGGAGACCCAGTACTTC. Translated: CASSLKVGGALEETQYF. The chain is built from TRBV5-4 and TRBJ2-5; the match to TRBD2 covers 8 bases. V gave up 1 base and J gave up 5 bases; unmatched junction bases: 13. The CDR3 is 17 amino acids. Germline V lookup: CDR1 SGHNT, CDR2 YYREEE (reference sequence).